Listed below are T cell receptor beta chains from one sample, sequenced in a study of blood T cell repertoires in COVID-19. Data came from immunoSEQ multiplex PCR; TCRdb stores just in-frame clones and leaves some out. The repertoire consists of around 200,000 clones, with roughly four fifths occurring once and the leading ten covering about 6%. The specimen was peripheral blood. The receptor set was obtained from a woman in her thirties or forties with acute or convalescent COVID-19. Both conserved end residues are part of each CDR3. D genes are given only for firm matches. Size tells how often a clone was seen (once, few, many) or the class of an expanded clone, and some rows leave it out.

d_call clone_size j_call v_call cdr3_aa cdr3_nt
TRBD2 NA TRBJ2-2 TRBV27 CASRNSGTNTGELFF TGTGCCAGCAGGAATAGCGGGACGAACACCGGGGAGCTGTTTTTT
TRBD1 NA TRBJ1-4 TRBV7-9 CASSRDRGSLFF TGTGCCAGCAGCCGAGACAGGGGCTCACTGTTTTTT
NA once TRBJ1-1 TRBV11-2 CASSARNTEAFF TGTGCCAGCAGCGCCAGGAACACTGAAGCTTTCTTT
TRBD2 NA TRBJ2-3 TRBV28 CASSAAGIGTDTQYF TGTGCCAGCAGTGCAGCGGGAATAGGCACAGATACGCAGTATTTT
TRBD1 NA TRBJ1-6 TRBV5-1 CASSFQLTGDGYNSPLHF TGCGCCAGCAGCTTCCAACTGACAGGGGATGGCTATAATTCACCCCTCCACTTT
TRBD1 NA TRBJ1-3 TRBV27 CASRQTGWGNTIYF TGTGCCAGCAGGCAGACAGGGTGGGGAAACACCATATATTTT
NA few TRBJ1-1 TRBV28 CASSLGAGLNTEAFF TGTGCCAGCAGTTTAGGGGCAGGGCTGAACACTGAAGCTTTCTTT
NA NA TRBJ2-1 TRBV20-1 CSASGGYNEQFF TGCAGTGCTAGTGGCGGCTACAATGAGCAGTTCTTC
NA NA TRBJ2-1 TRBV5-1 CASTPGETYNEQFF TGCGCCAGCACTCCGGGGGAAACTTACAATGAGCAGTTCTTC
NA NA TRBJ2-1 TRBV27 CASSPNLALVNEQFF TGTGCCAGCAGTCCCAACCTAGCTCTAGTCAATGAGCAGTTCTTC
TRBD1 NA TRBJ2-6 TRBV10-3 CAISGTAISGANVLTF TGTGCCATATCCGGGACAGCGATCTCTGGGGCCAACGTCCTGACTTTC
NA NA TRBJ1-1 TRBV4-1 CASSQEGRSSGRAFF TGCGCCAGCAGCCAAGAGGGGAGGTCTTCCGGGCGAGCTTTCTTT
TRBD2 NA TRBJ2-2 TRBV5-3 CARSQGGSSTGELFF TGTGCCAGATCCCAGGGAGGGTCCTCCACCGGGGAGCTGTTTTTT
TRBD1 NA TRBJ2-7 TRBV5-1 CASSSYRGSSYEQYF TGCGCCAGCAGCTCCTACAGGGGGAGCTCCTACGAGCAGTACTTC
TRBD2 NA TRBJ2-7 TRBV28 CASSGPWEQGTSGLSYEQYF TGTGCCAGCAGTGGGCCGTGGGAACAGGGAACTAGCGGCCTGAGCTACGAGCAGTACTTC
NA NA TRBJ1-3 TRBV6-6 CASSIRGSSGNTIYF TGTGCCAGCAGTATCAGGGGAAGTTCTGGAAACACCATATATTTT
TRBD1 once TRBJ1-1 TRBV27 CASSLIQGFAEAFF TGTGCCAGCAGTTTAATACAGGGGTTTGCTGAAGCTTTCTTT